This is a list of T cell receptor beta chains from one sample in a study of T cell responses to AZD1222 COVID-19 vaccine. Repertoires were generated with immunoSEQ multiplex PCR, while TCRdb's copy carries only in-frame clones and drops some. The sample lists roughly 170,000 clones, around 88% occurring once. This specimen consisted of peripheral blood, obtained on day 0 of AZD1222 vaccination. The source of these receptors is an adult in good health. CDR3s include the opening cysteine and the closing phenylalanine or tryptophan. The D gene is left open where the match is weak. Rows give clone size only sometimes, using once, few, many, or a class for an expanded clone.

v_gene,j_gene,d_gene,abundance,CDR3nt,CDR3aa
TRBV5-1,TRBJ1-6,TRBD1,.,TGCGCCAGCAGCCCCATCGGTGGACAGGGTTATTCACCCCTCCACTTT,CASSPIGGQGYSPLHF
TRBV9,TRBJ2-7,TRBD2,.,TGTGCCAGCAGCGGGCCTAGCGGGGGGGAGGAGCAGTACTTC,CASSGPSGGEEQYF
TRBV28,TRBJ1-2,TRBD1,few,TGTGCCAGCAGTTTTTCGGACAGGGTATATGGCTACACCTTC,CASSFSDRVYGYTF
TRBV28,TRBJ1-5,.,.,TGTGCCAGCGGCGGAGATAGCAATCAGCCCCAGCATTTT,CASGGDSNQPQHF
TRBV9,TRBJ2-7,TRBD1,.,TGTGCCAGCAGCGTTTCCGGACAGGGTCAGGGCGAGCAGTACTTC,CASSVSGQGQGEQYF
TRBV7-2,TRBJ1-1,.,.,TGTGCCAGCAGCTTTAGGCGGGTGTGGGCTGAAGCTTTCTTT,CASSFRRVWAEAFF
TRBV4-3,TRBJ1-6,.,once,TGCGCCAGCAGCCAAGCCCCATTCCAGATATCACCCCTCCACTTT,CASSQAPFQISPLHF
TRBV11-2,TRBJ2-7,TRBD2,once,TGTGCCAGCAGCTTACTAGCGGGGGAAATATCCTACGAGCAGTACTTC,CASSLLAGEISYEQYF
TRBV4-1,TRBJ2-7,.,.,TGCGCCAGCAGCCTCGGACAGTCAACCTACGAGCAGTACTTC,CASSLGQSTYEQYF
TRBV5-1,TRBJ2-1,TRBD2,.,TGCGCCAGCAGCTTGGTTCCTAGCGGGGCCTACTCCTACAATGAGCAGTTCTTC,CASSLVPSGAYSYNEQFF
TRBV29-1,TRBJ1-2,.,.,TGCAGCGTCGCGACAGACTATGGCTACACCTTC,CSVATDYGYTF
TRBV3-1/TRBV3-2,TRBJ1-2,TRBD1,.,TGTGCCAGCAGCCAGACCGGGACAGGAGAGAACTATGGCTACACCTTC,CASSQTGTGENYGYTF
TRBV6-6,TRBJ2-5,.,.,TGTGCCAGCAGTTACGGGGTAGAGACCCAGTACTTC,CASSYGVETQYF
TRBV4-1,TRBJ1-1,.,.,TGCGCCAGCAGCCATTCCATGCCTCTGAACACTGAAGCTTTCTTT,CASSHSMPLNTEAFF
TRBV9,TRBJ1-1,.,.,TGTGCCAGCAGCGTAGGGTGGGGGGCGGACACTGAAGCTTTCTTT,CASSVGWGADTEAFF
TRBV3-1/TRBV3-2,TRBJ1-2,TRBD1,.,TGTGCCAGCAGCCATTTGGGACAGGGGTTGGGTGGCTACACCTTC,CASSHLGQGLGGYTF
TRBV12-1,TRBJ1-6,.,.,TGTGCCAGCAGGGGCCGGAATGGCTGGAGTTCACCCCTCCACTTT,CASRGRNGWSSPLHF
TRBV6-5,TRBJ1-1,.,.,TGTGCCAGCAGTTACTATGGGATGAACACTGAAGCTTTCTTT,CASSYYGMNTEAFF
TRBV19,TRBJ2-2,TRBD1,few,TGTGCCAGTAGTATCGGGAGAGGAAGAAACGGGACAGGCCACTCCGGGGAGCTGTTTTTT,CASSIGRGRNGTGHSGELFF
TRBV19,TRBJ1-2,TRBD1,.,TGTGCCAGTAAGGTGGACAGGGGCTACACCTTC,CASKVDRGYTF
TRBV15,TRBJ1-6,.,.,TGTGCCACCAGCAGCGATAATTCACCCCTCCACTTT,CATSSDNSPLHF
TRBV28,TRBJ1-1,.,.,TGTGCCAGCAGTTTTTCGATTGCAGGGGCGACTGAAGCTTTCTTT,CASSFSIAGATEAFF
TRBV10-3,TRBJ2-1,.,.,TGTGCCATCAGTGATGACCTATACAATGAGCAGTTCTTC,CAISDDLYNEQFF
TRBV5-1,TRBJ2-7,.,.,TGCGCCAGCAGCCAACAGGGTTTGCGCGAGCAGTACTTC,CASSQQGLREQYF
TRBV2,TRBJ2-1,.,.,TGTGCCAGCAGCGGGGAAATTAATGAGCAGTTCTTC,CASSGEINEQFF
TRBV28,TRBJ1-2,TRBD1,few,TGTGCCAGCGTACAGGGGGTAAACTATGGCTACACCTTC,CASVQGVNYGYTF
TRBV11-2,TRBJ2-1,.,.,TGTGCCAGCAGCTTAGAAGCTAGCGCGTACAATGAGCAGTTCTTC,CASSLEASAYNEQFF
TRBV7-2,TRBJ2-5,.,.,TGTGCCAGCAGCCCTGCGACCTCGTACCAAGAGACCCAGTACTTC,CASSPATSYQETQYF
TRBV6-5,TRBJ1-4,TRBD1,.,TGTGCCAGCAGACGCTGGGAAGGGGGCGATGAAAAACTGTTTTTT,CASRRWEGGDEKLFF
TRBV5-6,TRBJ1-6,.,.,TGTGCCAGCAGCTTACGGGGAAATTCACCCCTCCACTTT,CASSLRGNSPLHF
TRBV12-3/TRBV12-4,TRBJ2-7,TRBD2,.,TGTGCCAGCAGTCCGGGGGGGCCCTACGAGCAGTACTTC,CASSPGGPYEQYF
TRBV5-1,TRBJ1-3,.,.,TGCGCCAGCAGCTTGGACGTAGAAAACACCATATATTTT,CASSLDVENTIYF
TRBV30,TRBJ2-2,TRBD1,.,TGTGCCTGGACAGTAGACAGGGGGATTAACACCGGGGAGCTGTTTTTT,CAWTVDRGINTGELFF
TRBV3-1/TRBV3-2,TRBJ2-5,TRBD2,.,TGTGCCAGCAGCCCAAGCGGCGCGGGAGGGGGGGAGACCCAGTACTTC,CASSPSGAGGGETQYF
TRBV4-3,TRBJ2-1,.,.,TGCGCCAGCAGCCGGGGGGCAGGCGACTCCTACAATGAGCAGTTCTTC,CASSRGAGDSYNEQFF
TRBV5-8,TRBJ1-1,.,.,TGTGCCAGCAGCTTGAGTGGCACTGAAGCTTTCTTT,CASSLSGTEAFF
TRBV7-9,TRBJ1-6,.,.,TGTGCCAGCAGCCTTGACATGGGGAAATCACCCCTCCACTTT,CASSLDMGKSPLHF
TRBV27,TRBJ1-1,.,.,TGTGCCAGCAGCTTAGATTTGGGGGCAGCAGCTGAAGCTTTCTTT,CASSLDLGAAAEAFF
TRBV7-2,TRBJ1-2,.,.,TGTGCCAGCAGCCGGAAGTTTGGACAGACTAACTATGGCTACACCTTC,CASSRKFGQTNYGYTF
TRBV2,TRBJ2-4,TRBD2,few,TGTGCCGGAAGGGGACTAGAAAACATTCAGTACTTC,CAGRGLENIQYF
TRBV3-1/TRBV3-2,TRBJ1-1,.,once,TGTGCCAGCAGCCAAGCGGCCTCAACTGAAGCTTTCTTT,CASSQAASTEAFF
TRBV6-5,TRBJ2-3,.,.,TGTGCCAGCAGTTACTCGACAGTGACAGCCGTTTTGGGGCAGTATTTT,CASSYSTVTAVLGQYF
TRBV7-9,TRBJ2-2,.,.,TGTGCCAGCAGCTCCTTCCCAGGGCGGGTCACCGGGGAGCTGTTTTTT,CASSSFPGRVTGELFF
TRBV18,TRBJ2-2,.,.,TGTGCCAGCTCAAGATACGATTACACCGGGGAGCTGTTTTTT,CASSRYDYTGELFF
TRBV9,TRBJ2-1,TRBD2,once,TGTGCCAGCGCGGGAGGCAATGAGCAGTTCTTC,CASAGGNEQFF
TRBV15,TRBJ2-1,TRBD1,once,TGTGCCACCAGCAGGCCCGGACGTGACAGGGATGGCAATGAGCAGTTCTTC,CATSRPGRDRDGNEQFF
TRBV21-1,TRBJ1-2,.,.,TGTGCCAGCAGCGAGGTCCGGGCCTACTATGGCTACACCTTC,CASSEVRAYYGYTF
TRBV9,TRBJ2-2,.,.,TGTGCCAGCAGCGTAGATGTGGCCGCGGGCACCGGGGAGCTGTTTTTT,CASSVDVAAGTGELFF